This TCR beta chain derives from a study of OX40 agonist ivuxolimab in advanced cancers. Study at large: From 23 to 79 years was the age range, with a mean of roughly 59 years, and about 83% were male.

In the case of this clone: As yet, its antigen is unknown.

Study outcomes and limitations: Relative to CD4+ cells, CD8+ T cells on average had more expanded clones. Patients who responded partially at 0.1-3.0 mg/kg showed clonal expansion ranking among the lowest.

The CDR3 has 14 amino acids. Per the germline V gene, CDR1 is MNHEY and CDR2 is SVGAGI. V shed 4 bases, J shed 6 bases, and the junction held 6 bases outside the gene matches. Profiled with immunoSEQ multiplex PCR; TCRdb holds only in-frame clones, not every one. The sample consists of some 40,000 clones, around 85% of them appearing once. V usage is TRBV6-5 and J usage is TRBJ2-1, with TRBD2 identical over 7 bases. The source was CD4+ or CD8+ T cells sorted from blood, collected in a trial of the OX40 agonist ivuxolimab. The sequence derives from an adult with an advanced solid tumor such as melanoma, head and neck, liver or kidney cancer. The CDR3 DNA reads as TGTGCCAGCAGTTCCGCCGGCGGGAGCAATGAGCAGTTCTTC. Residues: CASSSAGGSNEQFF.